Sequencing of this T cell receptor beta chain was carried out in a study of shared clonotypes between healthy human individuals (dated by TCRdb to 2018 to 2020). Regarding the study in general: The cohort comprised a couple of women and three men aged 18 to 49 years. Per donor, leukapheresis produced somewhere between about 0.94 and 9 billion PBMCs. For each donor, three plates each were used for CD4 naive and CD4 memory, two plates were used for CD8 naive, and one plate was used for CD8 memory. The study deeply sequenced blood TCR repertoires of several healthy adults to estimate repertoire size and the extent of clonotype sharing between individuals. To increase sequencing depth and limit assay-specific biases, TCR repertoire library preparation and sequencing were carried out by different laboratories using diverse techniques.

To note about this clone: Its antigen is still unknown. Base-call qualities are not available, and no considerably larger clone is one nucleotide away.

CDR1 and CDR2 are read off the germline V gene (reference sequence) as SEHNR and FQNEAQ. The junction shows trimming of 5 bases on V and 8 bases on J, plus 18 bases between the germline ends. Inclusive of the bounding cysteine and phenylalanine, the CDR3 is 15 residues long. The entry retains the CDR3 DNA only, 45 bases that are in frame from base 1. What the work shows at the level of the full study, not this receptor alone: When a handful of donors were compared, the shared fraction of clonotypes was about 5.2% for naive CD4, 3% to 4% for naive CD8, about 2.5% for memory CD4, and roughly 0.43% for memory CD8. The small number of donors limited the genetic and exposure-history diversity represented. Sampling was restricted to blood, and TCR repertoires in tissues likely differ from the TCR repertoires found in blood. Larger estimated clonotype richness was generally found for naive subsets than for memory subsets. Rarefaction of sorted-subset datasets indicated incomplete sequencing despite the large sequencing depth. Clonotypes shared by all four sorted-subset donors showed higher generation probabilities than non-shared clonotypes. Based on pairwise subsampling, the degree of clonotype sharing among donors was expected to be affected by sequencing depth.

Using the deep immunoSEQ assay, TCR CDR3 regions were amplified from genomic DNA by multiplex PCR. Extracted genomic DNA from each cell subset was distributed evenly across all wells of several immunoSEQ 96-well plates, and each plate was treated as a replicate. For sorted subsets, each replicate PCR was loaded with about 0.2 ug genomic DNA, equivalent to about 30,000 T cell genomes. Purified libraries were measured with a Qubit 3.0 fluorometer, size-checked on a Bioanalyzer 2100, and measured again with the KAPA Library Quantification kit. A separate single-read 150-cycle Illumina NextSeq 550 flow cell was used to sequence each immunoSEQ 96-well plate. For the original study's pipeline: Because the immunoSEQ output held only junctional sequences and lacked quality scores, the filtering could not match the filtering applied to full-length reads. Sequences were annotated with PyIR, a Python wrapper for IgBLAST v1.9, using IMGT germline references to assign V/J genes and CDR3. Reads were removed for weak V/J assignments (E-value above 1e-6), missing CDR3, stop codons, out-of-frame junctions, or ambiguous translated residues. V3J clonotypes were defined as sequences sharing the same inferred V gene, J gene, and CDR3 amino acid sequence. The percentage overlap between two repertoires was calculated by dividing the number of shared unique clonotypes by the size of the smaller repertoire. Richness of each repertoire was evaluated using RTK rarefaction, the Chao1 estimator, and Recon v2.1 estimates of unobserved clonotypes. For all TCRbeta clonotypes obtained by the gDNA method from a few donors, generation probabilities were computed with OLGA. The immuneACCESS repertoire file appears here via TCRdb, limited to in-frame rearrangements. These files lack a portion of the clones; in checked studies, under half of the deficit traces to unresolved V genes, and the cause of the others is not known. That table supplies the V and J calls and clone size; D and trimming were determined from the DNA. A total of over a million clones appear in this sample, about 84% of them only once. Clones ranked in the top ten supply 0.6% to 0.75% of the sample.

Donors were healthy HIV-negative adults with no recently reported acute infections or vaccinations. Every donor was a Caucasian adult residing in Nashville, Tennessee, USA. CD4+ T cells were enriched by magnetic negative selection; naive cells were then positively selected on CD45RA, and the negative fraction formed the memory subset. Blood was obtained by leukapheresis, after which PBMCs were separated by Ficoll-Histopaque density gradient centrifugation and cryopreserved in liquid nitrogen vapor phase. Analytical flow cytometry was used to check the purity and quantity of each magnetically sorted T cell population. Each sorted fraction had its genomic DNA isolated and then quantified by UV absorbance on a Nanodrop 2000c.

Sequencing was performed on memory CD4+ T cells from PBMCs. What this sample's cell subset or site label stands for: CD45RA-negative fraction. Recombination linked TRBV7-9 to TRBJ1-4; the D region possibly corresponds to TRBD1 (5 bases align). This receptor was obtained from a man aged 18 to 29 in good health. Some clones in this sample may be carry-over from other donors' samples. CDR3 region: CASSTSSGTGEKLFF. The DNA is TGTGCCAGCAGCACTTCGTCCGGGACGGGCGAAAAACTGTTTTTT.